This T cell receptor (beta chain) comes out of a study of blood T cell repertoires in COVID-19. Study summary: Acute and convalescent COVID-19 specimens originated in the United States, Italy and Spain. Nucleic acid was either cDNA or gDNA, and it came from T cells, B-cell-depleted T cells, or PBMCs.

Here immunoSEQ multiplex PCR was the method, and the copy in TCRdb shows in-frame clones only, minus some. The sample lists around 90,000 clones; over 70% were seen once. The CDR3 contains 12 residues. Looked up from germline, CDR1 is MNHNY and CDR2 is SVGAGI (reference sequence). Trimming cost V 6 bases and J 0 bases, with 6 bases left between them. The V call is TRBV6-6, the J call TRBJ2-7; D gene unclear. This clonotype was obtained from a human donor in a cohort sampled during active COVID-19. Sequenced input: peripheral blood. The CDR3 nucleotides are TGTGCCAGCAGCCGCGGCTCCTACGAGCAGTACTTC. This sequence encodes CASSRGSYEQYF.